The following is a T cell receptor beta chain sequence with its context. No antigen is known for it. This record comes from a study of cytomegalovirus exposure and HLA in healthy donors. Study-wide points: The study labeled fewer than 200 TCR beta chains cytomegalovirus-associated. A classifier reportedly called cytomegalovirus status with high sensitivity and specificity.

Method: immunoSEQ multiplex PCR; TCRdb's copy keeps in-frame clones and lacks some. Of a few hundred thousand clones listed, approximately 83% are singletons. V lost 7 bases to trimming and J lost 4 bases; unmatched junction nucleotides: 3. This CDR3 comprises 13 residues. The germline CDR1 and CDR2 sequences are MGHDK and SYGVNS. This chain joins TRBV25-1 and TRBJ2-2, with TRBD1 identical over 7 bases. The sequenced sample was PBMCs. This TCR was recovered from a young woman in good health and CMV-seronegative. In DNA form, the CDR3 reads TGTGCCAGCAATCACAGGGGCACCGGGGAGCTGTTTTTT. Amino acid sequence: CASNHRGTGELFF.